This section outlines one TCR beta chain sequence together with its context. The antigen remains unidentified. The length of the CDR3 is 12 residues. Between the trimmed V and J ends, which lost 2 bases and 7 bases, there was a span of 5 bases. The V gene's germline CDR1 is SGHTA and CDR2 FQGTGA. These data come from a study of cytomegalovirus exposure and HLA in healthy donors. About the research overall: Prior work identified 117 million unique TCR beta sequences in some 180 million T cells. Study-wide findings and caveats: It was reportedly the case that the classifier diagnosed cytomegalovirus status with high specificity and sensitivity. Sequencing likely produced, as an artifact, a cluster of highly shared sequence variants. Earlier results showed most TCR beta V segments being productive about 87% or about 30% of the time.

It was with 60 Vbeta and 13 Jbeta primers that the PCR ran. Sequencing used immunoSEQ multiplex PCR; TCRdb keeps in-frame clones, though not all of them. Of approximately 120,000 clones in the sample, about four fifths were seen once. Material: PBMCs. The clonotype comes from a man under 40 in good health and CMV-seronegative. The chain links TRBV7-3 to TRBJ2-2, with no clear D. The CDR3 DNA sequence: TGTGCCAGCAGCTTAGAGGTCGGGGAGCTGTTTTTT. Amino acids: CASSLEVGELFF.